The text below deals with one TCR beta chain. This clone's antigen is unknown. One base away there is no much larger clone; base qualities are not given. V is reduced by 3 bases and J by 3 bases, leaving a spacing of 7 bases between them. In the germline V gene, CDR1 corresponds to MDHEN and CDR2 to SYDVKM. The CDR3 numbers 13 residues from cysteine through phenylalanine. Only the CDR3 DNA stays, 39 bases, in frame from base 1. This sample stems from a study of shared clonotypes between healthy human individuals (TCRdb year 2020). About the study as a whole: The cohort included three men and two women between 18 and 49 years of age. For each donor, CD4 naive and CD4 memory were each given three plates, CD8 naive was given two plates, and CD8 memory was given one plate. The study deeply sequenced blood TCR repertoires of 5 or 6 healthy adults to estimate repertoire size and the extent of clonotype sharing between individuals. Different laboratories and diverse techniques were used to prepare libraries and sequence TCR repertoires, to increase sequencing depth and limit assay-specific biases. Each donor's leukapheresis produced roughly between about 0.85 and 10 billion PBMCs.

Overall results and qualifications from the work: Clonotypes shared by all four sorted-subset donors showed higher generation probabilities than non-shared clonotypes. Sharing across a few donors was observed for 4.5% to 6.5% of naive CD4, 3% to 3.5% of naive CD8, roughly 2.3% of memory CD4, and about 0.4% of memory CD8 clonotypes. Pairwise subsampling led to the expectation that sequencing depth would affect the degree of clonotype sharing among donors. Sampling was restricted to blood, and TCR repertoires in tissues likely differ from the TCR repertoires found in blood. Incomplete sequencing was indicated by rarefaction of sorted-subset datasets, despite the large sequencing depth. Because the study included a small number of donors, the genetic and exposure-history diversity represented was limited. Larger estimated clonotype richness was generally found for naive subsets than for memory subsets.

Using the deep immunoSEQ assay, multiplex PCR amplified TCR CDR3 regions from genomic DNA. Genomic DNA extracted from each cell subset was distributed evenly over all wells of several immunoSEQ 96-well plates, and each plate served as one replicate. For sorted subsets, 200 to 250 ng genomic DNA, equal to some 28,000 T cell genomes, was loaded into each replicate PCR. The purified libraries were quantified using a Qubit 3.0 fluorometer, sized with a Bioanalyzer 2100, and then quantified again using the KAPA Library Quantification kit. A separate single-read 150-cycle Illumina NextSeq 550 flow cell was used to sequence each immunoSEQ 96-well plate. The authors processed their data as follows. The immunoSEQ output contained only junctional sequences without quality scores, so filtering could not match that applied to full-length reads. Sequences were annotated with PyIR, a Python wrapper for IgBLAST v1.9, using IMGT germline references to assign V/J genes and CDR3. Reads were filtered out if the reads had weak V/J assignments (E-value above 1e-6), no CDR3, stop codons, out-of-frame junctions, or ambiguous translated residues. V3J clonotypes were defined by identical inferred V gene, J gene, and CDR3 amino acid sequence. Percentage overlap between repertoires was calculated by dividing the number of shared unique clonotypes by the size of the smaller repertoire. Repertoire richness was assessed with RTK rarefaction, the Chao1 estimator, and Recon v2.1 estimates of unobserved clonotypes. For all TCRbeta clonotypes obtained by the gDNA method from several donors, generation probabilities were computed with OLGA. Here the immuneACCESS table is served through TCRdb, limited to in-frame sequences with V and J called. Missing clones are a known gap in these copies; in checked studies unresolved V genes cover under half, and the rest lacks a known reason. V, J and clone size derive from that table, while D and trimming were established from the DNA sequence. The sample profile shows roughly 1.4 million clones; around 98.5% of them were found once. The ten top clones hold 0.36% of the sample.

The donors were healthy, HIV-negative adults with no recently reported acute infections or vaccinations. All donors were Caucasian adults living in Nashville, Tennessee, USA. Magnetic negative selection was used to enrich CD4+ T cells, after which naive cells were positively selected on CD45RA and the negative fraction became the memory subset. Blood was collected by leukapheresis, and PBMCs were isolated by Ficoll-Histopaque density gradient centrifugation and then cryopreserved in liquid nitrogen vapor phase. Analytical flow cytometry was used to check the purity and quantity of each magnetically sorted T cell population. Genomic DNA was isolated from every sorted fraction and measured by UV absorbance on a Nanodrop 2000c.

Sequencing was done on a sample of naive CD4+ T cells sorted from blood. This sample's cell subset or site label indicates: CD45RA+ positively selected. The sequence links TRBV28 to TRBJ2-3, and possibly TRBD2, on 5 matching bases. The sequence was collected from a young man in good health. DNA sequence: TGTGCCAGCAGTTTGCTAGCAACAGATACGCAGTATTTT. The translation is CASSLLATDTQYF.